One sample yielded the 14 T cell receptor beta chains listed below, sequenced in a study of early T cells in non-severe SARS-CoV-2 infection. Using its own MiXCR run on the 5' RACE reads, TCRdb lists one record per CDR3 protein. The table includes more than 60,000 distinct CDR3 sequences, around a tenth detected once. Specimen: whole blood. These receptors were obtained from an adult who was a healthcare worker with PCR-confirmed SARS-CoV-2 infection or an uninfected control (not recorded which).

This clonotype was recorded many times. V usage is TRBV5-1 and J usage is TRBJ2-2; D is ambiguous. V was shortened by 2 bases and J by 6 bases, with 17 bases between the two germline ends. The germline V gene encodes CDR1 SGHRS and CDR2 YFSETQ. The CDR3 is made up of 16 amino acids. CDR3: CASSFGRSFPPGELFF. DNA of the CDR3: TGCGCCAGCAGCTTTGGCCGTTCTTTCCCCCCCGGGGAGCTGTTTTTT. Looking up the rest from reference TRBV5-1 and TRBJ2-2 gives the full variable domain: KAGVTQTPRYLIKTRGQQVTLSCSPISGHRSVSWYQQTPGQGLQFLFEYFSETQRNKGNFPGRFSGRQFSNSRSEMNVSTLELGDSALYLCASSFGRSFPPGELFFGEGSRLTVL.

This clonotype was counted between two and nine times. The gene calls are TRBV9 and TRBJ2-3; TRBD2 matches at 9 bases. Trimming took 0 bases from V and 3 from J; bases not matched to a gene: 5. Germline V lookup: CDR1 SGDLS, CDR2 YYNGEE. The CDR3 length is 16 residues. For the CDR3, the DNA is TGTGCCAGCAGCGTAGAGGGTAGCGGGAGAACAGATACGCAGTATTTT. Protein: CASSVEGSGRTDTQYF.

This clonotype was seen a few times. The gene calls are TRBV11-2 and TRBJ1-1; 10 bases are shared with TRBD1. Looked up from germline, CDR1 is SGHAT and CDR2 is FQNNGV. J lost 14 bases, V lost 1 base, and 10 bases had no gene match. The CDR3 runs to 14 residues. CDR3 sequence (DNA): TGTGCCAGCAGCTTAGGCCTACCGGGACAGGGGTTCTTCTTT. Amino acid sequence: CASSLGLPGQGFFF.

This clonotype was observed a handful of times. The chain recombines TRBV15 with TRBJ2-2; no definite D call. Trimming shortened V by 0 bases and J by 4 bases, and 6 bases separated the two germline ends. This CDR3 spans 14 amino acids. Germline lookup yields CDR1 LNHNV and CDR2 YYDKDF (reference sequence). In DNA, the CDR3 is TGTGCCACCAGCAGAGAAAGATCCACCGGGGAGCTGTTTTTT. Translated: CATSRERSTGELFF.

The chain recombines TRBV2 with TRBJ1-4, with 9 bases aligning to TRBD1. V was clipped by 5 bases and J by 3 bases; unmatched bases: 7. Germline V gene sequence: CDR1 SNHLY, CDR2 FYNNEI. The CDR3 has 16 amino acids. In nucleotides, the CDR3 is TGTGCCAGCAGTCCGGGACAGGGCCTTCCTAATGAAAAACTGTTTTTT. Translation: CASSPGQGLPNEKLFF.

The chain carries TRBV7-2 and TRBJ2-7, with D maybe TRBD2 (5 bases). Trimming cost V 0 bases and J 9 bases, with 12 bases left between them. This CDR3 is 13 amino acids long. Germline assignment: CDR1 SGHTA and CDR2 FQGNSA. This CDR3 reads CASSLARAERQYF. CDR3 sequence (DNA): TGTGCCAGCAGCTTAGCGCGGGCTGAGAGGCAGTACTTC.

This clonotype was found many times. The CDR3 DNA follows: TGCAGTGCTAGAGTCCTCCATGGCTACACCTTC. It translates to CSARVLHGYTF. The chain employs TRBV20-1 and TRBJ1-2; D unclear. This CDR3 has 11 amino acids. Trimming left V 1 base short and J 6 bases short, with 6 bases between. Germline V gene lookup returns CDR1 DFQATT and CDR2 SNEGSKA (reference sequence).

The chain is built from TRBV29-1 and TRBJ1-1; no firm D call. The germline V gene has CDR1 SQVTM and CDR2 ANQGSEA. V was cut by 2 bases and J by 2 bases, with 12 bases left in between. The CDR3 is 14 residues long. The CDR3 sequence is CSVESPGGNTEAFF. CDR3 DNA sequence: TGCAGCGTTGAAAGTCCGGGAGGAAACACTGAAGCTTTCTTT. Using reference TRBV29-1 and TRBJ1-1 for the parts outside the CDR3, the full variable domain is SAVISQKPSRDICQRGTSLTIQCQVDSQVTMMFWYRQQPGQSLTLIATANQGSEATYESGFVIDKFPISRPNLTFSTLTVSNMSPEDSSIYLCSVESPGGNTEAFFGQGTRLTVV.

This clonotype appeared a few times. The rearrangement links TRBV3-1 to TRBJ2-2; TRBD1 or TRBD2 may be the D gene (6 bases each). Germline V CDR1 and CDR2: LGHDT, YNNKEL (reference sequence). The V gene lost 0 bases and the J gene lost 6 bases, with 11 bases spanning the gap. This CDR3 is 15 amino acids long. CDR3 DNA: TGTGCCAGCAGCCAAGACCGGGGGCTTCCCGGGGAGCTGTTTTTT. Translating it yields CASSQDRGLPGELFF.

The chain uses TRBV6-2 or TRBV6-3 and TRBJ2-1; D gene ambiguous. V was cut by 7 bases and J by 11 bases, with 15 bases left in between. From germline, CDR1 is MNHEY and CDR2 SVGEGT. This CDR3 has 12 amino acids. CDR3 loop: CASKDSIRKQFF. CDR3 bases: TGTGCCAGCAAAGATTCTATTCGGAAGCAGTTCTTC.

This chain links TRBV7-9 with TRBJ2-7; 7 bases agree with TRBD1. This CDR3 is 13 amino acids long. With 4 bases clipped from V and 3 bases from J, the junction kept 3 bases outside the gene matches. Germline assignment: CDR1 SEHNR and CDR2 FQNEAQ (reference sequence). The CDR3 loop is CASSSSGGYEQYF. As DNA, the CDR3 is TGTGCCAGCAGCTCTTCAGGGGGCTACGAGCAGTACTTC.

This chain links TRBV4-2 with TRBJ2-5, with 7 nucleotides matching TRBD2. With V trimmed by 4 bases and J by 1 base, 18 bases remained unmatched. CDR3 size: 19 residues. Germline loops: CDR1 LGHNA, CDR2 YNFKEQ. The CDR3 nucleotides read TGTGCCAGCAGCCCCCAATTGGGGCTAGCGGACACGGGCCAAGAGACCCAGTACTTC. This encodes CASSPQLGLADTGQETQYF.

V usage is TRBV19 and J usage is TRBJ1-5; the D is unclear. The germline V gene has CDR1 LNHDA and CDR2 SQIVND (reference sequence). Trimming pared 3 bases from V and 7 bases from J, leaving 7 bases between. The CDR3 contains 12 residues. The CDR3 DNA reads as TGTGCCAGTAGTATTTCCCGGCAGCCCCAGCATTTT. Its translation is CASSISRQPQHF. The entire variable domain, with the rest obtained from reference TRBV19 and TRBJ1-5, is as follows: DGGITQSPKYLFRKEGQNVTLSCEQNLNHDAMYWYRQDPGQGLRLIYYSQIVNDFQKGDIAEGYSVSREKKESFPLTVTSAQKNPTAFYLCASSISRQPQHFGDGTRLSIL.

This clonotype was seen at least ten times. The chain couples TRBV6-5 to TRBJ1-1, with 7 bases fitting TRBD1. The germline V gene encodes CDR1 MNHEY and CDR2 SVGAGI. Unmatched junction bases numbered 11, after V lost 10 bases and J lost 6 bases. This CDR3 has 13 residues. Here the CDR3 DNA reads TGTGCCACCGTGTCAGGGGGGGTGGCTGAAGCTTTCTTT. It specifies CATVSGGVAEAFF.